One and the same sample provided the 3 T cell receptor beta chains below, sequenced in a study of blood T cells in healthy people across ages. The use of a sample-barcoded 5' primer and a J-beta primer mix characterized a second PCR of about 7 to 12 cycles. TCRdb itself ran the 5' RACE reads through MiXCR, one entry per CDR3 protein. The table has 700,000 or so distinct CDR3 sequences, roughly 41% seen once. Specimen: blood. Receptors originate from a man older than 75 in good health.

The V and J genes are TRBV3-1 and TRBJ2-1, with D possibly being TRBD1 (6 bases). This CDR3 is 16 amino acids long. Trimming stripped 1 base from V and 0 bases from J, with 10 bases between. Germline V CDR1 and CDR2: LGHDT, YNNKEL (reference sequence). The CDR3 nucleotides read TGTGCCAGCAGCCAAGGAGACAGGACCTCCTACAATGAGCAGTTCTTC. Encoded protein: CASSQGDRTSYNEQFF.

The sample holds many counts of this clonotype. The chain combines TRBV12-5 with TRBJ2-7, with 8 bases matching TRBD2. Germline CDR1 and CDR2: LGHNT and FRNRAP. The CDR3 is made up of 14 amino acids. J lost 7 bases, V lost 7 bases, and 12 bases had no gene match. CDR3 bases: TGTGCTAGTGCTATAGCGGGATACTACAATGAGCAGTACTTC. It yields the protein CASAIAGYYNEQYF.

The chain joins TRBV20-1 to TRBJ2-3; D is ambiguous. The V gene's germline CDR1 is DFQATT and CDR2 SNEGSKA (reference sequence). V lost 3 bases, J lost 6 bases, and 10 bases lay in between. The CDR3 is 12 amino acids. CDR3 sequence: CSASPMQDTQYF. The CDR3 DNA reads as TGCAGTGCTAGTCCCATGCAGGATACGCAGTATTTT.